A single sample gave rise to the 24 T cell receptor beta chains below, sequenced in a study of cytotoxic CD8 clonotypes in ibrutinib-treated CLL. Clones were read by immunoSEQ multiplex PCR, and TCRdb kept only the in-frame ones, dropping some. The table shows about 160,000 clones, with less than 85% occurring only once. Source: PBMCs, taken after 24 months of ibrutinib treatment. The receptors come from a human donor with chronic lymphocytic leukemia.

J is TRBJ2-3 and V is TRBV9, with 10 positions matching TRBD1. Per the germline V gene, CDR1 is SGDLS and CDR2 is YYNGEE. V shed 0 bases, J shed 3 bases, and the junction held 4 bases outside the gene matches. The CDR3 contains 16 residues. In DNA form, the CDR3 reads TGTGCCAGCAGCGTAGACGACAGGGGGCCAACAGATACGCAGTATTTT. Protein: CASSVDDRGPTDTQYF.

The CDR3 region is CASSSWARSSYEQYF. CDR3 coding DNA: TGTGCCAGCAGCTCCTGGGCCAGGAGCTCCTACGAGCAGTACTTC. This chain connects TRBV2 to TRBJ2-7; D is uncertain. The CDR3 sequence is 15 residues long. Between the trimmed V and J ends, which lost 6 bases and 0 bases, there was a span of 15 bases. Germline CDR1 and CDR2: SNHLY and FYNNEI.

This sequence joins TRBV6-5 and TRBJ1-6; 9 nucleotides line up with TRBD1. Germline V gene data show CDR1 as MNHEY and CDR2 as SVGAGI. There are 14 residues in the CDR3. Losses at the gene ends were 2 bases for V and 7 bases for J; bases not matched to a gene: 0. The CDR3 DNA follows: TGTGCCAGCAGTTACGGGACAGGGAATTCACCCCTCCACTTT. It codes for CASSYGTGNSPLHF.

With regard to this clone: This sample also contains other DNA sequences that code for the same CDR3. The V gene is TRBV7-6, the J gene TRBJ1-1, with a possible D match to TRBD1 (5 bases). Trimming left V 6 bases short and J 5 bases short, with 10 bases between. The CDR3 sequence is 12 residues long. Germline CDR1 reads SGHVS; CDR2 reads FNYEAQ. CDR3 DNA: TGTGCCAGCAGTTCAGGGAGGACTGAAGCTTTCTTT. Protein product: CASSSGRTEAFF. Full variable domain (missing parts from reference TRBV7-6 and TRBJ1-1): GAGVSQSPRYKVTKRGQDVALRCDPISGHVSLYWYRQALGQGPEFLTYFNYEAQQDKSGLPNDRFSAERPEGSISTLTIQRTEQRDSAMYRCASSSGRTEAFFGQGTRLTVV.

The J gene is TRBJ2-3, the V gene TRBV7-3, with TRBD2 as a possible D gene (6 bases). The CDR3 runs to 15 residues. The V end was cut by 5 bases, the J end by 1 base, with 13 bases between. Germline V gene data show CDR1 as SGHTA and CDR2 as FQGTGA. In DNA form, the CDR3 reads TGTGCCAGCAGCAATAGCGGAGACCGCACAGATACGCAGTATTTT. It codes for CASSNSGDRTDTQYF.

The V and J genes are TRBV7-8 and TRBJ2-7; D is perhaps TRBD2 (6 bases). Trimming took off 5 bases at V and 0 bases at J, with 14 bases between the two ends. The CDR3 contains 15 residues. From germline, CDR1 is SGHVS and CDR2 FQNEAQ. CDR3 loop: CASSRRRESSYEQYF. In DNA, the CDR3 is TGTGCCAGCAGCAGGAGGAGGGAAAGCTCCTACGAGCAGTACTTC.

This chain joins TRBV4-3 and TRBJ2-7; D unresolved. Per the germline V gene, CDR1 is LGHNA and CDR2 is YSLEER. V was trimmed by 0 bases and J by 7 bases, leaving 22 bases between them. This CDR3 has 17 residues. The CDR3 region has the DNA TGCGCCAGCAGCCAAGAGTTGGGTCGTGGCCCTTTTCGAGAGCAGTACTTC. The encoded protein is CASSQELGRGPFREQYF.

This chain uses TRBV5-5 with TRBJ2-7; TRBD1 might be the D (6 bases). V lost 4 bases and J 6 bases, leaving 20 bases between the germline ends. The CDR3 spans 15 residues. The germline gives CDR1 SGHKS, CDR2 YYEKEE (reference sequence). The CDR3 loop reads CASSIRQWGLIEQYF. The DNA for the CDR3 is TGTGCCAGCAGCATAAGACAATGGGGGCTTATCGAGCAGTACTTC.

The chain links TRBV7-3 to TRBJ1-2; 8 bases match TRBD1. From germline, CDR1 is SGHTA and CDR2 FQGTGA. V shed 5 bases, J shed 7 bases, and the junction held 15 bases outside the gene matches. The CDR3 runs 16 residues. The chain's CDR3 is CASSRQGKVSGPGYTF. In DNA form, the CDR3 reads TGTGCCAGCAGCCGACAGGGGAAGGTGTCGGGACCTGGCTACACCTTC.

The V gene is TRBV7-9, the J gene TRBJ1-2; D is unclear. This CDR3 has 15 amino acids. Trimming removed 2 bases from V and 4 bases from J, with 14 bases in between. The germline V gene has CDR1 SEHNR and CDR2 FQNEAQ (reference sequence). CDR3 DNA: TGTGCCAGCAGCTTAACAGCTCCCAACACCTATGGCTACACCTTC. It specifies CASSLTAPNTYGYTF.

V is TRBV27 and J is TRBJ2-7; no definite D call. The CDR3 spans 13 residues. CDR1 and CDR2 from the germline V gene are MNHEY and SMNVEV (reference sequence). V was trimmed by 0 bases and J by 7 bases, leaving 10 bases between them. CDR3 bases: TGTGCCAGCAGTTTATCGCCCCTTGGGGAGCAGTACTTC. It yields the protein CASSLSPLGEQYF.

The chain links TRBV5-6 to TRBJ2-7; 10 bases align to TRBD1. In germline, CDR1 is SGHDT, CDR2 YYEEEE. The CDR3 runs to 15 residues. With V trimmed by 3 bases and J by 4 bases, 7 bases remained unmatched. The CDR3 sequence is CASSYWGTGAYEQYF. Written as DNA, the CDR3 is TGTGCCAGCAGCTATTGGGGGACAGGGGCGTACGAGCAGTACTTC. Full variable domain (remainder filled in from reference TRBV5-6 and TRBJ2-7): DAGVTQSPTHLIKTRGQQVTLRCSPKSGHDTVSWYQQALGQGPQFIFQYYEEEERQRGNFPDRFSGHQFPNYSSELNVNALLLGDSALYLCASSYWGTGAYEQYFGPGTRLTVT.

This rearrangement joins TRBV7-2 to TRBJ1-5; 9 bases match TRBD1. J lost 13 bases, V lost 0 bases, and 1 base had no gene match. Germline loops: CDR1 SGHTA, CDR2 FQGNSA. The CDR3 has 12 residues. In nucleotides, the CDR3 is TGTGCCAGCAGCTTAGCGGGACAGGGTCAGCATTTT. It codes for CASSLAGQGQHF. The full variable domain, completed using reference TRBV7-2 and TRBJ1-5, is GAGVSQSPSNKVTEKGKDVELRCDPISGHTALYWYRQSLGQGLEFLIYFQGNSAPDKSGLPSDRFSAERTGGSVSTLTIQRTQQEDSAVYLCASSLAGQGQHFGDGTRLSIL.

The CDR3 DNA reads TGTGCCAGCAGCACGAGAAAGGTTGGGACGGGCAGCACAGATACGCAGTATTTT. The encoded protein is CASSTRKVGTGSTDTQYF. The rearrangement uses TRBV5-4 and TRBJ2-3; D could derive from TRBD1 or TRBD2 (5 bases each). This CDR3 has 18 amino acids. Looked up from germline, CDR1 is SGHNT and CDR2 is YYREEE (reference sequence). V lost 4 bases, J lost 0 bases, and 21 bases lay in between.

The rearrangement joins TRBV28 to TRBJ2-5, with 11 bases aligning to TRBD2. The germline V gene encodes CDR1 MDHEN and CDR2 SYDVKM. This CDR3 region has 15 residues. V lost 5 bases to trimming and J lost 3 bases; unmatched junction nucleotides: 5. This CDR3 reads CASSQQLAGEETQYF. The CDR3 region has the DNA TGTGCCAGCAGTCAACAACTAGCGGGAGAAGAGACCCAGTACTTC.

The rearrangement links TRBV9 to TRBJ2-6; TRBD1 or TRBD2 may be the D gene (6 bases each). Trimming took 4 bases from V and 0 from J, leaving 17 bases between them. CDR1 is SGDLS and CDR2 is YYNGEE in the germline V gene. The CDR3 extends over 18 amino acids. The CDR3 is CASSKGGRLSSGANVLTF. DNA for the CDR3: TGTGCCAGCAGCAAGGGGGGTCGATTGAGCTCTGGGGCCAACGTCCTGACTTTC.

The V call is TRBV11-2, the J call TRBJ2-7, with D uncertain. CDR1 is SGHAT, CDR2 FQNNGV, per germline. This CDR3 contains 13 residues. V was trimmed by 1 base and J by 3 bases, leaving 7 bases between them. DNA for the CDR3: TGTGCCAGCAGCTTAGGCCTGCTCTACGAGCAGTACTTC. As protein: CASSLGLLYEQYF.

The CDR3 region is CASSLHGDLTQYF. The CDR3 region has the DNA TGTGCCAGCAGCCTTCATGGGGACTTAACGCAGTATTTT. The rearrangement links TRBV5-4 to TRBJ2-3, with D possibly TRBD2 on 6 matching bases. Germline loops: CDR1 SGHNT, CDR2 YYREEE (reference sequence). The CDR3 runs to 13 residues. Trimming took 4 bases from V and 9 from J, leaving 15 bases between them.

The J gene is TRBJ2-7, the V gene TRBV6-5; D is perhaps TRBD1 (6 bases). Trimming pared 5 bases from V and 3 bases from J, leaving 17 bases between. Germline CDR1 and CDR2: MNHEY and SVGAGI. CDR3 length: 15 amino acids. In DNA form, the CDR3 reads TGTGCCAGCAGTACGAGAGCCGGGACAAACTACGAGCAGTACTTC. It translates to CASSTRAGTNYEQYF.

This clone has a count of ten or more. CDR3 nucleotide sequence: TGTGCCAGCAGTGCCCCGGACCACTTCACCGGGGAGCTGTTTTTT. As protein: CASSAPDHFTGELFF. The J gene is TRBJ2-2, the V gene TRBV5-4; D is uncertain. V lost 5 bases, J lost 4 bases, and 15 bases lay in between. The germline V gene encodes CDR1 SGHNT and CDR2 YYREEE (reference sequence). The CDR3 has 15 residues.

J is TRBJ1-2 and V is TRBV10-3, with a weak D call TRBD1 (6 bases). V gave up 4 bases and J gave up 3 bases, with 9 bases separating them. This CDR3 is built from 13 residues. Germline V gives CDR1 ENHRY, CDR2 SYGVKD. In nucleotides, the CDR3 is TGTGCCATCAGTGGCCAGGGGTACTATGGCTACACCTTC. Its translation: CAISGQGYYGYTF.

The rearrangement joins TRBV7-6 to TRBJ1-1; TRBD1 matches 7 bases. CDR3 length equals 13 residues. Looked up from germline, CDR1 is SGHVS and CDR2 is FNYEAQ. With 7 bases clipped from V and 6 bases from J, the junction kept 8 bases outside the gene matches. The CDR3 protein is CASTLGGGAEAFF. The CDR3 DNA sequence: TGTGCCAGCACTCTAGGGGGCGGGGCTGAAGCTTTCTTT.

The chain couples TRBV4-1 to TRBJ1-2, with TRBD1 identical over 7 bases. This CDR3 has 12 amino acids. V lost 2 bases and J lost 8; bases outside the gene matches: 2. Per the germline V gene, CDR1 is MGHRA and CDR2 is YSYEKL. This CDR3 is CASSQRQGGYTF. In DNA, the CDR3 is TGCGCCAGCAGCCAAAGACAGGGCGGCTACACCTTC.

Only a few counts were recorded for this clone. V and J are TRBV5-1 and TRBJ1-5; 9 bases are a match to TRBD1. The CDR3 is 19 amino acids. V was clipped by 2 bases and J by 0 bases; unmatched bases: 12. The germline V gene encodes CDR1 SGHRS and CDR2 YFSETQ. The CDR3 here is CASSFLTGGPHYSNQPQHF. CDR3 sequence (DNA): TGCGCCAGCAGCTTTCTCACAGGGGGCCCCCACTATAGCAATCAGCCCCAGCATTTT.